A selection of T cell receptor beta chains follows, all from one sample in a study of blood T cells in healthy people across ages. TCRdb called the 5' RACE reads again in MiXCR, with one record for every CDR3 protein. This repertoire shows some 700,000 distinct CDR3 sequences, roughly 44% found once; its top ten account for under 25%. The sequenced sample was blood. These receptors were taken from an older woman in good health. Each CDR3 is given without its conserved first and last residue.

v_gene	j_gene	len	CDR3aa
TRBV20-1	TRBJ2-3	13	SARRTSGGLDTQY
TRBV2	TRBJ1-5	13	ANRGRQYSNQPQH
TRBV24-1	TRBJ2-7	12	ATSDHRGSYEQY
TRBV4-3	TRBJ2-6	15	ASSQEKTRTGANVLT
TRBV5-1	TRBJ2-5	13	ASIQLAGSQEAQY
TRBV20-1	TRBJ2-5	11	SARGTPYNEQY
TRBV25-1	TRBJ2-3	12	ASSAGTGTDTQY
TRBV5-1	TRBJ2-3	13	ASSSAGQMGDTQY
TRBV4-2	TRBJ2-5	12	ASSQDGQQETQY
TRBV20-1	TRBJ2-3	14	SASKPAGGPTDTQY
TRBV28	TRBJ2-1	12	ASSFPGSHNEQF
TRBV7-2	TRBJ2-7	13	ASSLVGSQIYEQY
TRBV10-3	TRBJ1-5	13	AISPQDLGEQPQH
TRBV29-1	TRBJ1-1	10	SAGQGAALTF
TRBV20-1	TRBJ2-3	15	SARPLPGLAYTDTQY